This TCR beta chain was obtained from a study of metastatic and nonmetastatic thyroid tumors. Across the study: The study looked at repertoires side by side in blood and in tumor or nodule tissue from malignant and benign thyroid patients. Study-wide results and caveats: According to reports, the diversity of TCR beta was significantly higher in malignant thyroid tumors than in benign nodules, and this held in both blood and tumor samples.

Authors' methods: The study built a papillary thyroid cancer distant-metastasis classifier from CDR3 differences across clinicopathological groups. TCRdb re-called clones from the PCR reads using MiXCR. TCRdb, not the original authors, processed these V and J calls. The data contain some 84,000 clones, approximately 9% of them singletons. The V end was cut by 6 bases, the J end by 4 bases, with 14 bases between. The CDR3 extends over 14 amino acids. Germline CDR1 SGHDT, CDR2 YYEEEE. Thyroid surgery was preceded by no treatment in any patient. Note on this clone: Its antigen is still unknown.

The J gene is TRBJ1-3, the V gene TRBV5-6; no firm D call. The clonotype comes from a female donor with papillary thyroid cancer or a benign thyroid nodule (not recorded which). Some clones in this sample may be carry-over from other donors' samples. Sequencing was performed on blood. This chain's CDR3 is CASNRQELGNTIYF. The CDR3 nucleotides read TGTGCCAGCAACCGCCAGGAACTCGGAAACACCATATATTTT.